This T cell receptor beta chain comes out of a study of beta chain features in type 1 diabetes. The CDR3 contains 14 residues. V dropped 1 base and J dropped 3 bases, with 10 bases sitting between them. Germline-derived CDR1 and CDR2 are KGHSH and LQKENI. Via CD45RO/CCR7/CD25/CD127/CD95/CD27, cells of the CD4+ naive, central memory, regulatory and stem cell-like memory subsets were sorted. Reverse transcription of all isolated RNA meant that expressed TCRB transcripts were sequenced. Data came from immunoSEQ multiplex PCR; TCRdb stores just in-frame clones and leaves some out. The table has 970,000 or so clones, under 20% seen once. Remarks on this clone: This same CDR3 is encoded by further DNA sequences in the sample.

J is TRBJ2-7 and V is TRBV18; D is possibly TRBD1 (6 bases). This receptor was identified in a woman under 30 in good health. Sequencing was performed on naive CD4+ T cells from blood. In DNA form, the CDR3 reads TGTGCCAGCTCACCACAGGGACAAGGCTACGAGCAGTACTTC. Its translation: CASSPQGQGYEQYF.